The 30 T cell receptor beta chains reported below all come from one sample, sequenced in a study of T-cell memory formation after mild COVID-19. Each CDR3 protein gets one entry after TCRdb re-called the 5' RACE reads with MiXCR. The table has approximately 260,000 distinct CDR3 sequences, over 15% seen once; the top ten hold more than 20%. Sample: PBMCs or a T cell subset sorted from them (not recorded which). The origin of the receptors is a man aged 18 to 29 who had mild COVID-19 (a few samples of this study predate the infection). Cell type and time point are not known.

This chain's CDR3 is CASSRRNRDEQFF. The CDR3 DNA follows: TGTGCCAGCAGTCGTAGGAATCGCGATGAGCAGTTCTTC. The rearrangement uses TRBV6-4 and TRBJ2-1, with D uncertain. V was shortened by 5 bases and J by 8 bases, with 13 bases between the two germline ends. Germline loops: CDR1 MRHNA, CDR2 SNTAGT. The CDR3 totals 13 residues.

The chain links TRBV9 to TRBJ1-2, with 7 bases identical to TRBD1. Germline lookup yields CDR1 SGDLS and CDR2 YYNGEE. CDR3 length: 17 amino acids. Trimming took 1 base from V and 8 from J; bases not matched to a gene: 17. The CDR3 bases are TGTGCCAGCAGCGTATCGAGGGGGCCGCCGGGAGAGGGGGGCTACACCTTC. Translation: CASSVSRGPPGEGGYTF. The whole variable domain, remainder taken from reference TRBV9 and TRBJ1-2, is DSGVTQTPKHLITATGQRVTLRCSPRSGDLSVYWYQQSLDQGLQFLIQYYNGEERAKGNILERFSAQQFPDLHSELNLSSLELGDSALYFCASSVSRGPPGEGGYTFGSGTRLTVV.

The chain uses TRBV5-1 and TRBJ2-2; the D gene is possibly TRBD2 (5 bases). The CDR3 has 10 residues. Germline assignment: CDR1 SGHRS and CDR2 YFSETQ. V was shortened by 5 bases and J by 10 bases, with 6 bases between the two germline ends. CDR3 DNA sequence: TGCGCCAGCAGGGAGGTGGAGCTGTTTTTT. Encoded protein: CASREVELFF.

The chain joins TRBV7-9 to TRBJ2-1, with 12 bases lining up with TRBD2. The CDR3 extends over 16 amino acids. CDR1 and CDR2 from the germline V gene are SEHNR and FQNEAQ (reference sequence). V lost 5 bases, J lost 4 bases, and 6 bases stayed unmatched. DNA for the CDR3: TGTGCCAGCAGCGTTAGGACTAGCGGGGAGTACAATGAGCAGTTCTTC. As protein: CASSVRTSGEYNEQFF.

This sequence joins TRBV12-3 or TRBV12-4 and TRBJ2-5, with a tentative D call TRBD1 (6 bases). Trimming shortened V by 7 bases and J by 7 bases, and 16 bases separated the two germline ends. The CDR3 loop spans 13 amino acids. The CDR3 coding sequence is TGTGCCAGCACCCGGACAGCGCTCACGACCCAGTACTTC. Translating gives CASTRTALTTQYF.

The rearrangement joins TRBV29-1 to TRBJ2-1, with 7 bases that match TRBD2. The CDR3 contains 13 residues. From germline, CDR1 is SQVTM and CDR2 ANQGSEA. Trimming at V came to 3 bases and at J to 7 bases, leaving 6 bases not matched to a gene. The CDR3 coding sequence is TGCAGCGTTGATCCGTCGGGGGGTAATGAGCAGTTCTTC. It translates to CSVDPSGGNEQFF.

The chain recombines TRBV27 with TRBJ2-3; TRBD1 or TRBD2 may be the D gene (6 bases each). Germline CDR1 is MNHEY and CDR2 is SMNVEV (reference sequence). The CDR3 has 15 residues. Trimming removed 8 bases at V and 3 bases at J, with 18 bases between. CDR3 loop: CASVPWGAPTDTQYF. The CDR3 DNA reads TGTGCCAGCGTACCCTGGGGGGCCCCAACAGATACGCAGTATTTT.

This clonotype has a handful of counts. The chain carries TRBV5-1 and TRBJ2-7; 7 bases fit TRBD1. Per the germline V gene, CDR1 is SGHRS and CDR2 is YFSETQ. The V segment lost 0 bases and the J segment 4 bases; nucleotides outside the gene matches: 7. This CDR3 is built from 15 residues. The CDR3 DNA reads TGCGCCAGCAGCTTGGGCGGACAGGTGTTTTACGAGCAGTACTTC. It is translated as CASSLGGQVFYEQYF.

This clonotype was observed at least ten times. The genes are TRBV5-1 and TRBJ2-2; D not resolved. Germline-derived CDR1 and CDR2 are SGHRS and YFSETQ. The CDR3 length is 15 residues. V was pared by 0 bases and J by 0 bases, with 6 bases between. Written as DNA, the CDR3 is TGCGCCAGCAGCTTGGGGGTCACGAACACCGGGGAGCTGTTTTTT. Translating it yields CASSLGVTNTGELFF.

The V and J genes are TRBV6-6 and TRBJ2-3; 8 bases align to TRBD1. Trimming took 8 bases from V and 2 from J; bases not matched to a gene: 6. There are 14 residues in the CDR3. The germline CDR1 and CDR2 sequences are MNHNY and SVGAGI (reference sequence). Here the CDR3 DNA reads TGTGCCAGCCGAAAGGGACAGGTCACAGATACGCAGTATTTT. Translated, it gives CASRKGQVTDTQYF.

For the CDR3, the DNA is TGTGCCAGCAGCTTGGGTAGGGTCTTTTCATCACCCCTCCACTTT. It is translated as CASSLGRVFSSPLHF. The chain couples TRBV7-2 to TRBJ1-6; D is undetermined. V dropped 3 bases and J dropped 10 bases, with 16 bases sitting between them. The CDR3 has 15 amino acids. The germline CDR1 and CDR2 sequences are SGHTA and FQGNSA.

This clonotype came up a few times. V gene TRBV3-1 combines with J gene TRBJ2-1, with D perhaps given as TRBD1 or TRBD2 (5 bases each). Between the trimmed V and J ends, which lost 1 base and 5 bases, there was a span of 18 bases. Germline values: CDR1 LGHDT, CDR2 YNNKEL (reference sequence). The CDR3 consists of 17 residues. The CDR3 sequence is CASSQVSGKGVDNEQFF. The CDR3 nucleotides are TGTGCCAGCAGCCAAGTGTCGGGGAAAGGGGTGGACAATGAGCAGTTCTTC.

This chain links TRBV27 with TRBJ2-2; no definite D call. Germline V gives CDR1 MNHEY, CDR2 SMNVEV (reference sequence). The length of the CDR3 is 14 residues. V gave up 3 bases and J gave up 0 bases, with 5 bases separating them. CDR3 amino acids: CASSFVANTGELFF. The CDR3 DNA follows: TGTGCCAGCAGTTTTGTCGCGAACACCGGGGAGCTGTTTTTT.

The gene calls are TRBV11-2 and TRBJ2-2; the match to TRBD1 covers 11 bases. Germline CDR1 is SGHAT and CDR2 is FQNNGV. The CDR3 loop spans 17 amino acids. V trimming: 0 bases; J trimming: 3 bases; junction bases outside the gene matches: 3. DNA for the CDR3: TGTGCCAGCAGCTTAGAACGGGACAGGGGGGACACCGGGGAGCTGTTTTTT. Translated, it gives CASSLERDRGDTGELFF.

In this sample, this clonotype turned up a few times. The J gene is TRBJ2-7, the V gene TRBV28; TRBD1 might be the D (6 bases). Germline V gives CDR1 MDHEN, CDR2 SYDVKM. The CDR3 is 13 residues long. The V end lost 5 bases, the J end lost 4 bases, and 12 bases lay between the germline ends. CDR3 sequence (DNA): TGTGCCAGCAGTCCAGGACAGCAGTACGAGCAGTACGTC. It is translated as CASSPGQQYEQYV.

Only a few counts were recorded for this clonotype. The chain couples TRBV6-5 to TRBJ1-1, with 11 nucleotides matching TRBD1. J was trimmed by 7 bases and V by 2 bases; bases with no gene match: 12. CDR3 size: 17 residues. CDR1 MNHEY and CDR2 SVGAGI come from the germline V gene. CDR3 in amino acids: CASSYGQGATREGEAFF. CDR3 DNA: TGTGCCAGCAGTTACGGACAGGGGGCGACGAGGGAGGGTGAAGCTTTCTTT.

This clonotype was recorded at least ten times. The chain combines TRBV7-8 with TRBJ2-3; 12 bases agree with TRBD1. Germline values: CDR1 SGHVS, CDR2 FQNEAQ. V trimming: 1 base; J trimming: 5 bases; junction bases outside the gene matches: 7. This CDR3 has 17 amino acids. This chain's CDR3 is CASSLVRDRGREDTQYF. The CDR3 DNA reads TGTGCCAGCAGCTTAGTGAGGGACAGGGGGCGTGAAGATACGCAGTATTTT.

This clonotype was found many times. The V gene is TRBV7-2, the J gene TRBJ2-6; D ambiguous. The CDR3 totals 13 residues. Germline V gene lookup returns CDR1 SGHTA and CDR2 FQGNSA. Trimming left V 8 bases short and J 4 bases short, with 9 bases between. CDR3 nucleotide sequence: TGTGCCAGCGGCGTTTCCGGGGCCAACGTCCTGACTTTC. Encoded protein: CASGVSGANVLTF.

V and J are TRBV4-1 and TRBJ1-4, with D unresolved. This CDR3 contains 14 residues. Germline-derived CDR1 and CDR2 are MGHRA and YSYEKL. The V end lost 5 bases, the J end lost 8 bases, and 15 bases lay between the germline ends. CDR3 coding DNA: TGCGCCAGCAGCTCCACCTTCCTAGGAGAAAAACTGTTTTTT. It codes for CASSSTFLGEKLFF.

CDR3 sequence: CASSRQGFHTEAFF. CDR3 sequence (DNA): TGTGCCAGCAGCCGACAGGGTTTTCACACTGAAGCTTTCTTT. The chain carries TRBV3-1 and TRBJ1-1; 7 bases align to TRBD1. CDR1 is LGHDT, CDR2 YNNKEL, per germline (reference sequence). Trimming at V came to 4 bases and at J to 3 bases, leaving 5 bases not matched to a gene. The CDR3 runs to 14 residues. Full variable domain (outside the CDR3, taken from reference TRBV3-1 and TRBJ1-1): DTAVSQTPKYLVTQMGNDKSIKCEQNLGHDTMYWYKQDSKKFLKIMFSYNNKELIINETVPNRFSPKSPDKAHLNLHINSLELGDSAVYFCASSRQGFHTEAFFGQGTRLTVV.

This sequence joins TRBV29-1 and TRBJ2-3, with D perhaps being TRBD1 or TRBD2 (5 bases each). There are 13 residues in the CDR3. V was trimmed by 6 bases and J by 2 bases, leaving 12 bases between them. Germline V gives CDR1 SQVTM, CDR2 ANQGSEA. The CDR3 region has the DNA TGCAGCGTCCACGGGACGGTCACAGATACGCAGTATTTT. Its protein is CSVHGTVTDTQYF.

This clonotype was picked up many times. The chain uses TRBV7-2 and TRBJ2-2; D not resolved. The CDR3 runs 13 residues. In germline, CDR1 is SGHTA, CDR2 FQGNSA. V shed 5 bases and J shed 2 bases, with 6 bases lying between them. This CDR3 reads CASSLKNTGELFF. The CDR3 region has the DNA TGTGCCAGCAGCCTCAAAAACACCGGGGAGCTGTTTTTT.

This clonotype has a handful of counts. The CDR3 DNA reads TGCAGTGCTGATTCAACCGGGCCCCTGAAGGCCCAGTACTTC. Encoded protein: CSADSTGPLKAQYF. This chain joins TRBV20-1 and TRBJ2-5; D is ambiguous. From germline, CDR1 is DFQATT and CDR2 SNEGSKA (reference sequence). V gave up 5 bases and J gave up 9 bases, with 22 bases separating them. The CDR3 loop spans 14 amino acids.

The chain carries TRBV19 and TRBJ1-1, with D tentatively TRBD1 (5 bases). This CDR3 contains 15 residues. Trimming left V 7 bases short and J 7 bases short, with 22 bases between. From germline, CDR1 is LNHDA and CDR2 SQIVND (reference sequence). CDR3 coding DNA: TGTGCCAGTACAGACTGGGACGGGGATCAAGGTGAAGCTTTCTTT. Translation: CASTDWDGDQGEAFF. Full variable domain (outside the CDR3, taken from reference TRBV19 and TRBJ1-1): DGGITQSPKYLFRKEGQNVTLSCEQNLNHDAMYWYRQDPGQGLRLIYYSQIVNDFQKGDIAEGYSVSREKKESFPLTVTSAQKNPTAFYLCASTDWDGDQGEAFFGQGTRLTVV.

This clonotype was seen many times. The chain uses TRBV28 and TRBJ1-5, with a tentative D call TRBD1 (5 bases). This CDR3 spans 16 amino acids. Germline lookup yields CDR1 MDHEN and CDR2 SYDVKM. Trimming left V 7 bases short and J 4 bases short, with 20 bases between. The CDR3 here is CASIQARGRWNQPQHF. In DNA, the CDR3 is TGTGCCAGCATTCAGGCGAGGGGACGTTGGAATCAGCCCCAGCATTTT. Variable domain in full (rest from reference TRBV28 and TRBJ1-5): DVKVTQSSRYLVKRTGEKVFLECVQDMDHENMFWYRQDPGLGLRLIYFSYDVKMKEKGDIPEGYSVSREKKERFSLILESASTNQTSMYLCASIQARGRWNQPQHFGDGTRLSIL.

This clonotype was detected only a few times. The J gene is TRBJ2-7, the V gene TRBV6-5; no clear D. There are 9 residues in the CDR3. Trimming shortened V by 10 bases and J by 0 bases, and 1 base separated the two germline ends. CDR1 is MNHEY, CDR2 SVGAGI, per germline. In DNA form, the CDR3 reads TGTGCCACCTCCTACGAGCAGTACGTC. It codes for CATSYEQYV.

A few counts support this clonotype. The CDR3 is CSVEGMNTEAFF. In DNA, the CDR3 is TGCAGCGTTGAGGGCATGAACACTGAAGCTTTCTTT. The gene calls are TRBV29-1 and TRBJ1-1; D gene unclear. This CDR3 spans 12 amino acids. The germline V and J ends were trimmed by 3 bases and 0 bases, with 5 bases remaining between them. Germline V gene lookup returns CDR1 SQVTM and CDR2 ANQGSEA.

This chain joins TRBV10-3 and TRBJ2-7, with 8 bases identical to TRBD1. This CDR3 is 14 amino acids long. V shed 6 bases, J shed 2 bases, and the junction held 6 bases outside the gene matches. Germline V lookup: CDR1 ENHRY, CDR2 SYGVKD. The CDR3 bases are TGTGCCATCAGCCAAGGACAGGGAGCCTACGAGCAGTACTTC. Translated, it gives CAISQGQGAYEQYF.

This clonotype was seen repeatedly, ten times or more. The rearrangement links TRBV5-4 to TRBJ1-2, with 8 bases lining up with TRBD1. The CDR3 runs 14 residues. J lost 4 bases, V lost 0 bases, and 2 bases had no gene match. Germline lookup yields CDR1 SGHNT and CDR2 YYREEE (reference sequence). CDR3 nucleotides: TGTGCCAGCAGCTTGGGACAGGGGAGCTATGGCTACACCTTC. Residues: CASSLGQGSYGYTF.

This clonotype was counted between two and nine times. This rearrangement joins TRBV5-5 to TRBJ2-7, with 7 bases that match TRBD1. The CDR3 runs to 17 residues. Germline assignment: CDR1 SGHKS and CDR2 YYEKEE (reference sequence). Losses at the gene ends were 2 bases for V and 2 bases for J; bases not matched to a gene: 13. The CDR3 sequence is CASSLYGTEAITYEQYV. As DNA, the CDR3 is TGTGCCAGCAGCTTATACGGGACAGAAGCTATCACCTACGAGCAGTACGTC.